This T cell receptor (beta chain) was profiled in a study of T cells after yellow fever vaccination. The TCR cDNA carried a universal primer site and UMIs from 5'RACE template switching. Each CDR3 protein gets one entry after TCRdb re-called the 5' RACE reads with MiXCR. The data show roughly 94,000 distinct CDR3 sequences, more than 7.5% seen once. This TCR came from a man between 18 and 35 years old who received the YFV17D yellow fever vaccine. Sequenced here: CD8+ T cells not binding an NS4B(214-222) dextramer, sorted from PBMCs, sampled around 14 days after the first yellow fever vaccination.

The CDR3: CASSQGRAAPNEQFF. The DNA for the CDR3 is TGTGCCAGCAGTCAAGGCCGGGCCGCCCCAAATGAGCAGTTCTTC. The J gene is TRBJ2-1, the V gene TRBV6-1, with D unresolved. The CDR3 has 15 residues. Trimming stripped 5 bases from V and 7 bases from J, with 18 bases between. Germline V gene lookup returns CDR1 MNHNS and CDR2 SASEGT.